This T cell receptor beta chain was profiled in a study of T cell responses to AZD1222 COVID-19 vaccine. Study-wide results and limits: Spike-specific TCR breadth and depth went up after people got two AZD1222 doses. There were repertoire samples only from the period after the peak T cell response. Reportedly, nearly half the spike-specific TCRs target unmutated variant regions.

For this clone: Its specificity is not known.

The CDR3 is made up of 15 amino acids. V trimming: 7 bases; J trimming: 3 bases; junction bases outside the gene matches: 12. CDR1 LNHDA and CDR2 SQIVND come from the germline V gene (reference sequence). TCRdb keeps only in-frame clones here, not all; method: immunoSEQ multiplex PCR. The profile covers 95,000 to 150,000 clones, with roughly nine tenths appearing a single time and 5.4% taken by the ten largest. This rearrangement joins TRBV19 to TRBJ2-7; TRBD2 agrees at 7 bases. The sequence was collected from an adult in good health. The sample in question was peripheral blood, obtained on day 0 of AZD1222 vaccination. As DNA, the CDR3 is TGTGCCAGTAAGGAGGTCGCGGGAGATATCTACGAGCAGTACTTC. It translates to CASKEVAGDIYEQYF.